Listed below are T cell receptor beta chains from one sample, sequenced in a study of T cell repertoires in cytomegalovirus infection. For these TCRs, the target antigens are not known. MiXCR was run by TCRdb on the reads, yielding one entry per CDR3 protein. The sample shows some 120,000 distinct CDR3 sequences, 25% to 35% of them seen only once. Sequencing was performed on CD8+ T cells from cultured PBMCs, taken from culture after CMV antigen stimulation. The receptors here all came from a human donor in good health (CMV status not recorded). Some clones in this sample may be carry-over from other donors' samples. The CDR3 runs from the conserved cysteine through the conserved F or W. A D gene is named only where the DNA matches it firmly. Clone size is given for some rows only: seen once, a few or many times, or a class if the clone is expanded.

cdr3_nt cdr3_aa v_call d_call cdr3_length j_call clone_size
TGTGCAAGCAGTGCCAAGAGGTACATTCAGTACTTC CASSAKRYIQYF TRBV2 - 12 TRBJ2-4 many
TGTGCCAGCAGTGCCGACAGGGTCTACTACGAGCAGTACTTC CASSADRVYYEQYF TRBV6-1 TRBD1 14 TRBJ2-7 -
TGCAGCGTTGAGTGGCAGGGTAACACCGGGGAGCTGTTTTTT CSVEWQGNTGELFF TRBV29-1 - 14 TRBJ2-2 -
TGTGCCAGCAGCACCACGAGCAGGGCTCAGGGCTATGGCTACACCTTC CASSTTSRAQGYGYTF TRBV7-9 - 16 TRBJ1-2 few
TGTGCCAGCAGCCCCCCGGACAGGGGTGGTACAGATACGCAGTATTTT CASSPPDRGGTDTQYF TRBV5-5 TRBD1 16 TRBJ2-3 few
TGTGCCAGCAGTTACGGGCCTTCTGGGCAGTACTTC CASSYGPSGQYF TRBV6-6 - 12 TRBJ2-7 many
TGCAGCGTCAGCAGGGGGACCTACGAGCAGTACTTC CSVSRGTYEQYF TRBV29-1 TRBD1 12 TRBJ2-7 -
TGTGCCAGTAGTGGACCCTTCAATCAGCCCCAGCATTTT CASSGPFNQPQHF TRBV19 - 13 TRBJ1-5 -
TGTGCCAGCAGTTTAGACAGGTCCTACGAGCAGTACTTC CASSLDRSYEQYF TRBV7-2 - 13 TRBJ2-7 -
TGTGCCAGCAGTGAAGCGCAGACAACTAATGAAAAACTGTTTTTT CASSEAQTTNEKLFF TRBV6-1 - 15 TRBJ1-4 -
TGTGCCAGCAGCCCGTATCCGGATTCACCCCTCCACTTT CASSPYPDSPLHF TRBV7-3 - 13 TRBJ1-6 -
TGTGCCAGCAGCTTAAGGACAGGCGACACCGGGGAGCTGTTTTTT CASSLRTGDTGELFF TRBV7-6 TRBD1 15 TRBJ2-2 -
TGTGCCAGTTTATCGTTGGGGGCCGAAGAGACCCAGTACTTC CASLSLGAEETQYF TRBV27 - 14 TRBJ2-5 -
TGTGCCATCAGTGAGCCTCTAGCGGGGAGGGACACCGGGGAGCTGTTTTTT CAISEPLAGRDTGELFF TRBV10-3 TRBD2 17 TRBJ2-2 -
TGTGCCAGCAGCCAAAGGTCCGATTGGTATTCACCCCTCCACTTT CASSQRSDWYSPLHF TRBV14 - 15 TRBJ1-6 -
TGTGCCAGCAGTTTAGTTAGGAGCTCGTGGCAGTTCTTC CASSLVRSSWQFF TRBV27 - 13 TRBJ2-1 few
TGTGCCAGCAGTTACAGGGACACCGGGGAGCTGTTTTTT CASSYRDTGELFF TRBV6-2/TRBV6-3 - 13 TRBJ2-2 many
TGTGCCAGCTCACCATCGGGGTGGGGGACAAGGAATGAAAAACTGTTTTTT CASSPSGWGTRNEKLFF TRBV18 - 17 TRBJ1-4 many
TGTGCCAGCAGCCCTATGGACAGGCAGGGGGAGACCCAGTACTTC CASSPMDRQGETQYF TRBV7-6 TRBD1 15 TRBJ2-5 -
TGTGCCATCAGTCGGACTAGCGGGGACTACAATGAGCAGTTCTTC CAISRTSGDYNEQFF TRBV10-3 TRBD2 15 TRBJ2-1 many
TGTGCCAGCAGCCCGGGGGGGGTTTTCAACTATGGCTACACCTTC CASSPGGVFNYGYTF TRBV7-2 - 15 TRBJ1-2 -
TGCAGTGCCTGGACTAGCGGGGTCAATGAGCAGTTCTTC CSAWTSGVNEQFF TRBV20-1 TRBD2 13 TRBJ2-1 -
TGTGCCAGCAGTTTTATTGCCCGGGACACAAGTCGGCTCTATGGCTACACCTTC CASSFIARDTSRLYGYTF TRBV27 - 18 TRBJ1-2 -
TGTGCCAGCAACGGACAGGAGAACACTGAAGCTTTCTTT CASNGQENTEAFF TRBV12-3/TRBV12-4 TRBD1 13 TRBJ1-1 few
TGTGCCAGCAGCTCCGATGAAGACAGGGACATCGCAGATACGCAGTATTTT CASSSDEDRDIADTQYF TRBV7-9 TRBD1 17 TRBJ2-3 few
TGTGCCAGCAGCCCGCGACCCGGGGTAGGACAGGATGACAAAGAGACCCAGTACTTC CASSPRPGVGQDDKETQYF TRBV12-3/TRBV12-4 TRBD1 19 TRBJ2-5 -
TGTGCCAGCAGTTTTTCAAACTACGAGCAGTACTTC CASSFSNYEQYF TRBV12-3/TRBV12-4 - 12 TRBJ2-7 -
TGTGCCAGCAGTTTAACCGGGGCATGGACACCCCTCCACTTT CASSLTGAWTPLHF TRBV27 - 14 TRBJ1-6 -
TGCAGCGTTGGTACGGGTTATGAAAAACTGTTTTTT CSVGTGYEKLFF TRBV29-1 - 12 TRBJ1-4 -
TGTGCCAGCAGCTCAGCCCTAGCGGGGGGTTACACCGGGGAGCTGTTTTTT CASSSALAGGYTGELFF TRBV7-2 TRBD2 17 TRBJ2-2 -
TGTGCCAGCAGCGAGGGTCCACAGGGGCAAGAGACCCAGTACTTC CASSEGPQGQETQYF TRBV9 TRBD1 15 TRBJ2-5 few
TGTGCCAGCAGCCACGGAGGGGGGCCCCAGCATTTT CASSHGGGPQHF TRBV27 - 12 TRBJ1-5 many
TGTGCCGGCCGAGGGACAGGCGGCCTCCGGAGCACCGGGGAGCTGTTTTTT CAGRGTGGLRSTGELFF TRBV6-6 TRBD1 17 TRBJ2-2 -
TGTGCCAGCAGTGACGGGGAGAAGGGACTAGCGATCTACAATGAGCAGTTCTTC CASSDGEKGLAIYNEQFF TRBV6-1 TRBD2 18 TRBJ2-1 -
TGTGCCAGCAGCAAGAAGGTCACAGATACGCAGTATTTT CASSKKVTDTQYF TRBV7-2 - 13 TRBJ2-3 -
TGTGCCAGCAGTGGAGGGACAGGGGAGGTCCATGAGCAGTTCTTC CASSGGTGEVHEQFF TRBV6-1 TRBD1 15 TRBJ2-1 -
TGTGCCAGCAGCAAGGGACAGGGGGTTGATGGGCCCCAGCATTTT CASSKGQGVDGPQHF TRBV7-9 TRBD1 15 TRBJ1-5 -
TGTGCCAGCTCCCCTCTTTCAGGGAGCGGGGCCAACGTCCTGACTTTC CASSPLSGSGANVLTF TRBV18 - 16 TRBJ2-6 few
TGTGCCAGCAGCTTTACCCGGGATACTAGCTTTTTCGGCACAGATACGCAGTATTTT CASSFTRDTSFFGTDTQYF TRBV7-9 - 19 TRBJ2-3 -
TGTGCCAGCAGCCCGCGACAGGGAAAACGATACAATGAGCAGTTCTTC CASSPRQGKRYNEQFF TRBV7-9 TRBD1 16 TRBJ2-1 -
TGTGCCAGCAGTTACTCGGAAGGCTTCCCGAATGGCTACACCTTC CASSYSEGFPNGYTF TRBV6-5 - 15 TRBJ1-2 few
TGTGCCAGCAGCTTAGTGTGGGACAGGGTAGCAGATACGCAGTATTTT CASSLVWDRVADTQYF TRBV7-2 TRBD1 16 TRBJ2-3 few
TGTGCTAGCAGCTTGGGACCGGGACAGAACAATGAGCAGTTCTTC CASSLGPGQNNEQFF TRBV7-7 TRBD1 15 TRBJ2-1 -
TGCATGGGGGGTCGGGAGAACGACGAGCAGTACTTC CMGGRENDEQYF TRBV20-1 - 12 TRBJ2-7 few
TGTGCCAGCAGCTTAGCGCCAACCATCCTAGCGGGGGGGCACGAGACCCAGTACTTC CASSLAPTILAGGHETQYF TRBV7-2 TRBD2 19 TRBJ2-5 once
TGTGCCAGCAGTTCTCAAGGGTCCTACGAGCAGTACTTC CASSSQGSYEQYF TRBV12-3/TRBV12-4 - 13 TRBJ2-7 -
TGTGCCACCCCGCCGGGACCGAACACTGAAGCTTTCTTT CATPPGPNTEAFF TRBV19 - 13 TRBJ1-1 -
TGTGCCACCCTTTCCGGGACTAGCCCTAATGAGCAGTTCTTC CATLSGTSPNEQFF TRBV11-1 TRBD2 14 TRBJ2-1 once
TGTGCCACCAGTGATTTAAAGGAGGGAGACTCCGGGGAGCTGTTTTTT CATSDLKEGDSGELFF TRBV24-1 - 16 TRBJ2-2 few
TGTGCCAGCAGTCCTACTAGCGGGGGGTCGTACCAAGAGACCCAGTACTTC CASSPTSGGSYQETQYF TRBV27 TRBD2 17 TRBJ2-5 few
TGTGCCAGCAGCACCAGCTTGAACACTGAAGCTTTCTTT CASSTSLNTEAFF TRBV7-9 - 13 TRBJ1-1 -
TGTGCCAGCAGTTTAGAGAGGTTCAGGGGAGAGACCCAGTACTTC CASSLERFRGETQYF TRBV12-3/TRBV12-4 - 15 TRBJ2-5 -
TGCAGTGCCAGGATGCTAGCGGGGGGGAATACGCAGTATTTT CSARMLAGGNTQYF TRBV20-1 TRBD2 14 TRBJ2-3 few